This T cell receptor beta chain was obtained from a study of blood T cell repertoires in COVID-19. Study overall: Some COVID-19 samples were acute and others convalescent; all came from the United States, Italy and Spain. T cells, B-cell-depleted T cells, or PBMCs supplied cDNA or gDNA.

Germline lookup yields CDR1 SNHLY and CDR2 FYNNEI. This CDR3 region has 11 residues. After removal of 5 bases from V and 10 bases from J, the junction contained 4 bases not matched to a gene. This clone was counted ten times or more. In the original workflow: Reference gene primer amplification gave nucleated cell count estimates. TCRdb's copy holds only in-frame clones and misses some; the assay was immunoSEQ multiplex PCR. That table furnishes V, J and clone size, whereas the DNA furnished D and trimming. The sample yields roughly 250,000 clones, 83% seen once. Sequences were obtained from peripheral blood. This rearrangement joins TRBV2 to TRBJ1-1; 7 positions agree with TRBD1. The clonotype originates from a human donor in a cohort sampled during active COVID-19. The CDR3 region is CASSLQGSAFF. The CDR3 bases are TGTGCCAGCAGTTTACAGGGGTCAGCTTTCTTT.